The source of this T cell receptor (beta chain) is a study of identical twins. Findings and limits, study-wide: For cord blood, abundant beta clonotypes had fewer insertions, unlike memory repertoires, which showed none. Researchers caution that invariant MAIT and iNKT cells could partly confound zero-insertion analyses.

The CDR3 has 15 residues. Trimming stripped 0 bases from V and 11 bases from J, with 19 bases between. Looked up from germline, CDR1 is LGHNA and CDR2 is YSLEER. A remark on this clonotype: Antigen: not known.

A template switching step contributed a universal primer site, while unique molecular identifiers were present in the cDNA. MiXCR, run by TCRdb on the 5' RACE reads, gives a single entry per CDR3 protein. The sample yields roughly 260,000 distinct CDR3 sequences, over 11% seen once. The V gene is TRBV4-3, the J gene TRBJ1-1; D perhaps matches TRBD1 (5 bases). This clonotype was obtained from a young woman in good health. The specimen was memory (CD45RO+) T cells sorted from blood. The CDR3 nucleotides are TGCGCCAGCAGCCAAGAACGGGGCAGTTTATTTTTGGCTTTCTTT. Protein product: CASSQERGSLFLAFF.